Below, 14 T cell receptor beta chains from the same sample are listed, as sequenced in a study of T cell responses to AZD1222 COVID-19 vaccine. Method: immunoSEQ multiplex PCR; TCRdb's copy keeps in-frame clones and lacks some. The data contain 65,000 to 75,000 clones, around 80% of them seen just once; the ten biggest clones take up less than 50%. Here the sequenced sample was peripheral blood, taken 28 days after the second AZD1222 dose. The receptors derive from an adult who received the AZD1222 COVID-19 vaccine.

CDR3 protein: CASSTQSEDRGIYEQYF. In DNA, the CDR3 is TGTGCCAGTAGTACACAATCAGAAGACAGGGGAATCTACGAGCAGTACTTC. The V and J genes are TRBV19 and TRBJ2-7; 8 nucleotides line up with TRBD1. This CDR3 is 17 amino acids long. V lost 4 bases, J lost 3 bases, and 14 bases stayed unmatched. Per the germline V gene, CDR1 is LNHDA and CDR2 is SQIVND (reference sequence).

In its sample, this clone was seen a few times. The chain is built from TRBV19 and TRBJ1-5, with no clear D. V was shortened by 8 bases and J by 0 bases, with 14 bases between the two germline ends. Germline V gives CDR1 LNHDA, CDR2 SQIVND (reference sequence). This CDR3 has 15 amino acids. CDR3 sequence: CASATYLTSNQPQHF. Here the CDR3 DNA reads TGTGCCAGTGCGACGTACCTGACTAGCAATCAGCCCCAGCATTTT.

This rearrangement joins TRBV5-5 to TRBJ2-2, with D tentatively TRBD1 (6 bases). Trimming took 2 bases from V and 8 from J, leaving 16 bases between them. CDR1 SGHKS and CDR2 YYEKEE come from the germline V gene (reference sequence). There are 15 residues in the CDR3. In nucleotides, the CDR3 is TGTGCCAGCAGCTTTGCTGGGGGCGCGTCTGGGGAGCTGTTTTTT. It translates to CASSFAGGASGELFF. Full variable domain (remainder filled in from reference TRBV5-5 and TRBJ2-2): DAGVTQSPTHLIKTRGQQVTLRCSPISGHKSVSWYQQVLGQGPQFIFQYYEKEERGRGNFPDRFSARQFPNYSSELNVNALLLGDSALYLCASSFAGGASGELFFGEGSRLTVL.

The chain uses TRBV29-1 and TRBJ2-1; 11 bases align to TRBD2. V trimming: 3 bases; J trimming: 2 bases; junction bases outside the gene matches: 6. The CDR3 sequence is 16 residues long. Germline V gene lookup returns CDR1 SQVTM and CDR2 ANQGSEA. Here the CDR3 DNA reads TGCAGCGTTGAGGGCCTAGCGGGAGGCGCCTACAATGAGCAGTTCTTC. Protein product: CSVEGLAGGAYNEQFF.

The rearrangement uses TRBV7-9 and TRBJ2-3, with TRBD2 matching over 11 bases. V trimming: 3 bases; J trimming: 6 bases; junction bases outside the gene matches: 2. This CDR3 is 14 amino acids long. Germline V gene sequence: CDR1 SEHNR, CDR2 FQNEAQ (reference sequence). CDR3 sequence reads: CASSFSGGADTQYF. CDR3 nucleotides: TGTGCCAGCAGCTTTAGCGGGGGGGCCGATACGCAGTATTTT. Full variable domain (rest looked up from reference TRBV7-9 and TRBJ2-3): DTGVSQNPRHKITKRGQNVTFRCDPISEHNRLYWYRQTLGQGPEFLTYFQNEAQLEKSRLLSDRFSAERPKGSFSTLEIQRTEQGDSAMYLCASSFSGGADTQYFGPGTRLTVL.

This clone came up a few times. The CDR3 here is CASSLAHGGGRLSTDTQYF. The CDR3 region has the DNA TGTGCCAGCAGCTTGGCCCACGGGGGAGGCCGGCTTAGCACAGATACGCAGTATTTT. The V and J genes are TRBV5-4 and TRBJ2-3; TRBD2 is a possible D gene (6 bases). Per germline, CDR1 SGHNT and CDR2 YYREEE (reference sequence). V shed 0 bases and J shed 0 bases, with 20 bases lying between them. This CDR3 region has 19 residues.

This clone has just a few counts. The chain carries TRBV4-3 and TRBJ1-2; a possible D gene is TRBD1 (6 bases). CDR1 is LGHNA and CDR2 is YSLEER in the germline V gene. Trimming stripped 0 bases from V and 3 bases from J, with 14 bases between. The CDR3 is made up of 16 amino acids. The DNA for the CDR3 is TGCGCCAGCAGCCAAGAACTCCAGGGGTGGGACTATGGCTACACCTTC. This translates into CASSQELQGWDYGYTF.

This clone was observed a few times. This sequence joins TRBV4-2 and TRBJ1-6; maybe TRBD1 (6 bases). The V end was cut by 0 bases, the J end by 9 bases, with 12 bases between. CDR1 and CDR2 from the germline V gene are LGHNA and YNFKEQ. The CDR3 consists of 15 residues. As DNA, the CDR3 is TGTGCCAGCAGCCAAGAAGGGGGGTTGGGTTCACCCCTCCACTTT. Its protein is CASSQEGGLGSPLHF.

This sequence joins TRBV9 and TRBJ1-5; possibly TRBD1 for D (5 bases). V lost 2 bases and J lost 5, with 11 bases in between. CDR1 SGDLS and CDR2 YYNGEE come from the germline V gene. The CDR3 runs to 14 residues. CDR3 sequence: CASSVEDNDQPQHF. CDR3 DNA sequence: TGTGCCAGCAGCGTGGAGGACAACGATCAGCCCCAGCATTTT. Drawing the rest from reference TRBV9 and TRBJ1-5, the complete variable domain is DSGVTQTPKHLITATGQRVTLRCSPRSGDLSVYWYQQSLDQGLQFLIQYYNGEERAKGNILERFSAQQFPDLHSELNLSSLELGDSALYFCASSVEDNDQPQHFGDGTRLSIL.

The V and J genes are TRBV7-8 and TRBJ1-6; D remains unclear. Deletions cut 1 base from V and 9 bases from J, with 16 bases between. Looked up from germline, CDR1 is SGHVS and CDR2 is FQNEAQ. The CDR3 contains 16 residues. The CDR3, as DNA: TGTGCCAGCAGCTTAGGGATCGGTAATAGAGGTTCACCCCTCCACTTT. The encoded protein is CASSLGIGNRGSPLHF.

The chain uses TRBV3-1 (or the pseudogene TRBV3-2) and TRBJ1-2; D is unclear. V gave up 0 bases and J gave up 8 bases, with 4 bases separating them. This CDR3 has 11 residues. In germline, CDR1 is LGHDT, CDR2 YNNKEL (reference sequence). CDR3 sequence reads: CASSQEGGYTF. In DNA, the CDR3 is TGTGCCAGCAGCCAAGAGGGGGGCTACACCTTC.

V usage is TRBV20-1 and J usage is TRBJ2-3; D perhaps matches TRBD2 (6 bases). This CDR3 is built from 11 residues. CDR1 and CDR2 (germline): DFQATT, SNEGSKA (reference sequence). Trimming left V 6 bases short and J 9 bases short, with 13 bases between. Here the CDR3 DNA reads TGCAGTGCGCCGGGAGACGGAACGCAGTATTTT. Its translation: CSAPGDGTQYF.

This clone was detected a few times. The V gene is TRBV15, the J gene TRBJ1-3, with D unclear. The CDR3 is 13 residues long. V was trimmed by 7 bases and J by 0 bases, leaving 7 bases between them. Germline V gene lookup returns CDR1 LNHNV and CDR2 YYDKDF (reference sequence). CDR3 loop: CATTEFSGNTIYF. The DNA for the CDR3 is TGTGCCACCACTGAATTCTCTGGAAACACCATATATTTT.

The chain joins TRBV29-1 to TRBJ2-3; no reliable D call. Germline-derived CDR1 and CDR2 are SQVTM and ANQGSEA. CDR3 length: 14 residues. The V gene lost 4 bases and the J gene lost 0 bases, with 11 bases spanning the gap. The CDR3 protein is CSVASGASTDTQYF. In DNA form, the CDR3 reads TGCAGCGTTGCCTCGGGCGCCAGCACAGATACGCAGTATTTT.